The 23 T cell receptor beta chains reported below all come from one sample, sequenced in a study of regulatory T cells in long-lasting Graves disease. Time point here: newly diagnosed GD, antithyroid drugs for less than 3 months. PBMC RNA was the source of the TCR library. With iRepertoire HTBI primers and Arm-PCR of CDR3 regions, TCR beta libraries were built. TCRdb analysed the multiplex PCR reads with MiXCR anew, one entry per CDR3 protein. The sample gives about 430,000 distinct CDR3 sequences, approximately 15% of which show up once; about 8.2% is in the top ten. Separately, the same data were catalogued under a study of T cells in Graves' hyperthyroidism and ophthalmopathy.

The sample in question was peripheral blood mononuclear cells (PBMCs), obtained at new diagnosis, from a patient treated with antithyroid drugs. These receptor sequences come from a woman aged 40 to 50 with Graves disease.

This clonotype was found a few times. This chain connects TRBV29-1 to TRBJ2-2, with D tentatively TRBD2 (6 bases). V lost 6 bases, J lost 5 bases, and 16 bases lay in between. CDR3 length: 14 amino acids. The germline CDR1 and CDR2 sequences are SQVTM and ANQGSEA. In DNA, the CDR3 is TGCAGCGTCTTCGGGGGAGTTGGTACCGGGGAGCTGTTTTTT. It encodes CSVFGGVGTGELFF.

A few counts support this clonotype. V gene TRBV18 combines with J gene TRBJ2-7; 8 nucleotides line up with TRBD1. V lost 0 bases and J lost 4; bases outside the gene matches: 5. This CDR3 is built from 15 residues. CDR1 is KGHSH, CDR2 LQKENI, per germline. The CDR3 is CASSPPTGQDYEQYF. CDR3 DNA sequence: TGTGCCAGCTCACCACCTACGGGACAGGATTACGAGCAGTACTTC.

Only a few counts were recorded for this clonotype. The chain links TRBV9 to TRBJ1-1, with unresolved D. This CDR3 is built from 15 residues. The V end lost 2 bases, the J end lost 0 bases, and 11 bases lay between the germline ends. Germline loops: CDR1 SGDLS, CDR2 YYNGEE. The chain's CDR3 is CASSVDGVLNTEAFF. The CDR3 nucleotides are TGTGCCAGCAGCGTGGACGGCGTATTGAACACTGAAGCTTTCTTT.

V gene TRBV4-1 combines with J gene TRBJ1-2; perhaps TRBD1 as D (5 bases). Looked up from germline, CDR1 is MGHRA and CDR2 is YSYEKL. The CDR3 loop spans 14 amino acids. The V gene lost 7 bases and the J gene lost 9 bases, with 21 bases spanning the gap. CDR3: CASKNAWDGGRYTF. The CDR3 region has the DNA TGCGCCAGCAAAAATGCATGGGACGGAGGGCGCTACACCTTC.

This clonotype has only a few counts. V usage is TRBV15 and J usage is TRBJ2-5; TRBD1 matches 9 bases. V was clipped by 3 bases and J by 5 bases; unmatched bases: 10. Germline assignment: CDR1 LNHNV and CDR2 YYDKDF (reference sequence). The CDR3 is 16 residues long. CDR3 sequence: CATSSSRDRALETQYF. In nucleotides, the CDR3 is TGTGCCACCAGCAGCTCCCGGGACAGGGCTTTGGAGACCCAGTACTTC.

There are many counts of this clonotype. The chain links TRBV7-9 to TRBJ2-5; D call uncertain. This CDR3 has 14 residues. Trimming pared 3 bases from V and 5 bases from J, leaving 13 bases between. The V gene's germline CDR1 is SEHNR and CDR2 FQNEAQ (reference sequence). CDR3 coding DNA: TGTGCCAGCAGCTTTAGGTCAACCCCGGAGACCCAGTACTTC. The encoded protein is CASSFRSTPETQYF.

As for this clonotype: This clone may be a read error of a much larger clone one base away. The V and J genes are TRBV7-9 and TRBJ2-7, with D possibly called TRBD1 or TRBD2 (6 bases each). Germline V CDR1 and CDR2: SEHNR, FQNEAQ (reference sequence). The CDR3 is 14 residues long. The CDR3 nucleotides read TGTGCCGGCAGCCAACAGAGGGGGGACTACGAGCAGTACTTC. The encoded protein is CAGSQQRGDYEQYF.

This clonotype was recorded a few times. The J gene is TRBJ2-6, the V gene TRBV5-1, with D unresolved. Germline CDR1 reads SGHRS; CDR2 reads YFSETQ. V lost 4 bases and J lost 4, with 12 bases in between. The CDR3 runs to 15 residues. The chain's CDR3 is CASSPYRLGANVLTF. CDR3 sequence (DNA): TGCGCCAGCAGCCCTTACCGGCTCGGGGCCAACGTCCTGACTTTC.

A word on this clonotype: A much larger clone differs by one base, so this may be a read error. The chain couples TRBV6-5 to TRBJ1-4, with 7 bases identical to TRBD1. Per germline, CDR1 MNHEY and CDR2 SVGAGI. The CDR3 length is 15 residues. CDR3 sequence (DNA): TGTGCCAACAGTTCCGGGACAGACTATAATGAAAAACTGTTTTTT. Residues: CANSSGTDYNEKLFF.

This clonotype has just a few counts. This chain connects TRBV18 to TRBJ2-5; TRBD2 might be the D (6 bases). Germline V gene lookup returns CDR1 KGHSH and CDR2 LQKENI. V was shortened by 4 bases and J by 3 bases, with 15 bases between the two germline ends. This CDR3 spans 15 amino acids. The CDR3 sequence: CASSRVGTGKETQYF. Here the CDR3 DNA reads TGTGCCAGCTCACGGGTCGGGACTGGGAAAGAGACCCAGTACTTC.

This sequence joins TRBV28 and TRBJ2-1; 7 nucleotides align to TRBD2. V shed 2 bases and J 3 bases; nucleotides not matched to a gene: 10. Per the germline V gene, CDR1 is MDHEN and CDR2 is SYDVKM. CDR3 length: 17 amino acids. This CDR3 is CASSLRFGGSVYNEQFF. CDR3 coding DNA: TGTGCCAGCAGTTTAAGGTTCGGCGGGAGCGTCTACAATGAGCAGTTCTTC.

This clonotype was detected only a few times. The chain couples TRBV27 to TRBJ1-5; 7 nucleotides match TRBD1. The CDR3 is made up of 16 amino acids. V was pared by 4 bases and J by 2 bases, with 8 bases of the junction left unmatched. Germline V gene sequence: CDR1 MNHEY, CDR2 SMNVEV (reference sequence). This chain's CDR3 is CASSYLGGTGNQPQHF. CDR3 coding DNA: TGTGCCAGCAGTTATCTAGGGGGCACGGGCAATCAGCCCCAGCATTTT.

The rearrangement joins TRBV5-1 to TRBJ2-7; perhaps D is TRBD1 or TRBD2 (5 bases each). Trimming stripped 2 bases from V and 4 bases from J, with 13 bases between. This CDR3 contains 14 residues. Germline V gene sequence: CDR1 SGHRS, CDR2 YFSETQ. The CDR3 spells CASSFQGSGYEQYF. The CDR3 DNA reads TGCGCCAGCAGCTTTCAGGGAAGCGGTTACGAGCAGTACTTC.

To note about this clonotype: A read error may be the cause here, since a much bigger clone is one base away. The V call is TRBV27, the J call TRBJ2-5; 9 bases fit TRBD2. This CDR3 spans 14 amino acids. Germline V gene sequence: CDR1 MNHEY, CDR2 SMNVEV (reference sequence). Written as DNA, the CDR3 is TGTGCCAACAGTGCCGGGACTAGCAAGGAGACCCAGTACTTC. Translated, it gives CANSAGTSKETQYF.

The rearrangement uses TRBV11-3 and TRBJ2-1; 7 bases are a match to TRBD2. V shed 5 bases, J shed 8 bases, and the junction held 12 bases outside the gene matches. The CDR3 is made up of 15 amino acids. From germline, CDR1 is SGHNT and CDR2 YENEEA. The CDR3 loop is CASSGRLAPTDEQFF. CDR3 coding DNA: TGTGCCAGCAGCGGTAGACTAGCTCCTACCGATGAGCAGTTCTTC.

The CDR3, as DNA: TGTGCCAGCAGCTCACTAGCGGGAGTTTTAACGGAGCTGTTTTTT. Translation gives CASSSLAGVLTELFF. The chain carries TRBV5-5 and TRBJ2-2; 11 bases map to TRBD2. The length of the CDR3 is 15 residues. Germline V CDR1 and CDR2: SGHKS, YYEKEE (reference sequence). V shed 3 bases, J shed 10 bases, and the junction held 8 bases outside the gene matches. The full variable domain, with the rest looked up from reference TRBV5-5 and TRBJ2-2, is DAGVTQSPTHLIKTRGQQVTLRCSPISGHKSVSWYQQVLGQGPQFIFQYYEKEERGRGNFPDRFSARQFPNYSSELNVNALLLGDSALYLCASSSLAGVLTELFFGEGSRLTVL.

This clonotype was counted a few times. The J gene is TRBJ2-1, the V gene TRBV6-2 or TRBV6-3; no clear D gene. The CDR3 totals 16 residues. V lost 5 bases, J lost 4 bases, and 18 bases lay in between. Germline V lookup: CDR1 MNHEY, CDR2 SVGEGT. This chain's CDR3 is CASSGVRSGVYNEQFF. In DNA form, the CDR3 reads TGTGCCAGCAGTGGCGTTAGGAGTGGGGTATACAATGAGCAGTTCTTC.

The genes are TRBV24-1 and TRBJ2-1; D could derive from TRBD1 or TRBD2 (5 bases each). The germline CDR1 and CDR2 sequences are KGHDR and SFDVKD. CDR3 size: 16 residues. The V end lost 4 bases, the J end lost 0 bases, and 12 bases lay between the germline ends. This CDR3 reads CATSDPADNSYNEQFF. The CDR3 DNA is TGTGCCACCAGTGACCCAGCGGACAACTCCTACAATGAGCAGTTCTTC.

At least ten counts were recorded for this clonotype. The V gene is TRBV2, the J gene TRBJ2-5; 7 bases line up with TRBD1. This CDR3 is 13 amino acids long. The V and J ends lost 7 bases and 5 bases, in that order; junction bases with no gene match: 7. Germline values: CDR1 SNHLY, CDR2 FYNNEI. For the CDR3, the DNA is TGTGCCAGCATTAGGACAGGTGGGGAGACCCAGTACTTC. Amino acids: CASIRTGGETQYF.

There are many counts of this clonotype. The rearrangement links TRBV7-2 to TRBJ2-5; 7 bases line up with TRBD2. Germline V gene sequence: CDR1 SGHTA, CDR2 FQGNSA. V gave up 5 bases and J gave up 5 bases; unmatched junction bases: 5. This CDR3 is built from 13 residues. The CDR3 DNA reads as TGTGCCAGCAGCCCGCTCGGGGGGGAGACCCAGTACTTC. Amino acids: CASSPLGGETQYF.

The chain joins TRBV11-1 to TRBJ2-7; 9 bases agree with TRBD1. From germline, CDR1 is SGHAT and CDR2 FQDESV (reference sequence). With 6 bases clipped from V and 5 bases from J, the junction kept 5 bases outside the gene matches. CDR3 size: 13 residues. CDR3 nucleotides: TGTGCCAGCAGACGACAGGGGGTCGACGAGCAGTACTTC. Protein: CASRRQGVDEQYF.

This clonotype was seen many times. This chain uses TRBV2 with TRBJ2-5, with a possible D match to TRBD2 (6 bases). This CDR3 has 17 amino acids. Looked up from germline, CDR1 is SNHLY and CDR2 is FYNNEI. Trimming removed 6 bases at V and 1 base at J, with 21 bases between. CDR3 sequence: CASSGGVTDGPQETQYF. CDR3 in DNA: TGTGCCAGCAGCGGAGGGGTCACAGACGGACCCCAAGAGACCCAGTACTTC.

This clonotype was seen many times. For the CDR3, the DNA is TGTGCCAGCAGTTTATTGGGTGGGGAGACCCAGTACTTC. Translation: CASSLLGGETQYF. The J gene is TRBJ2-5, the V gene TRBV27; D not resolved. Germline-derived CDR1 and CDR2 are MNHEY and SMNVEV (reference sequence). Trimming removed 1 base from V and 5 bases from J, with 8 bases in between. CDR3 size: 13 residues.